There are many counts of the clone carrying this TCR beta chain. Its target is unknown. This CDR3 region has 13 residues. The germline V and J ends were trimmed by 1 base and 4 bases, with 7 bases remaining between them. CDR1 is SGHAT, CDR2 FQNNGV, per germline. TCR beta CDR3 region amplification was performed from RNA transcripts. With the HTBI primer set, the TCR CDR3 went through a first round of RT-PCR. One entry per CDR3 protein results from TCRdb running MiXCR on the multiplex PCR reads. The table has almost 600,000 distinct CDR3 sequences, more than 11% seen once. The sample belongs to a study of T cells in Graves' hyperthyroidism and ophthalmopathy. Study-wide results and limits: Blood samples included most of the expanded thyroid clonotypes exceeding 0.001.

This chain links TRBV11-2 with TRBJ2-5, with no clear D. The source of this sequence is a woman between 25 and 40 years old with Graves' hyperthyroidism that later progressed to Graves' ophthalmopathy. Material: blood. CDR3 coding DNA: TGTGCCAGCAGCTTAGCCCCCCCAGAGACCCAGTACTTC. Translating gives CASSLAPPETQYF.